The next 10 T cell receptor beta chains were all read from a single sample in a study of STAT5B mutations in CD4+ large granular lymphocyte leukemia. The repertoire was sequenced with immunoSEQ multiplex PCR; TCRdb's copy has only in-frame clones and lacks some. The sample records 30,000 to 40,000 clones, 75% to 85% being singletons. The specimen was CD4+ T cells from blood buffy coats. Every receptor here comes from a human donor in good health.

The gene calls are TRBV5-1 and TRBJ2-5; possibly TRBD2 for D (7 bases). The CDR3 has 16 residues. Germline V lookup: CDR1 SGHRS, CDR2 YFSETQ. V was clipped by 4 bases and J by 4 bases, with 20 bases between them. CDR3 amino acids: CASSTYPRGGRETQYF. The CDR3 DNA is TGCGCCAGCAGCACCTACCCCAGGGGAGGGAGAGAGACCCAGTACTTC.

With respect to this clone: The sample holds other DNA sequences that translate to the same CDR3. The genes are TRBV19 and TRBJ1-4; 7 bases agree with TRBD1. Trimming took 3 bases from V and 7 from J; bases not matched to a gene: 5. CDR3 length: 14 residues. The germline V gene encodes CDR1 LNHDA and CDR2 SQIVND (reference sequence). In nucleotides, the CDR3 is TGTGCCAGTAGTATCCGACAGGGAGGTGAAAAACTGTTTTTT. It translates to CASSIRQGGEKLFF.

The chain couples TRBV6-5 to TRBJ2-1; weak D call: TRBD1 (5 bases). The V and J ends lost 6 bases and 0 bases respectively, with 12 bases between them. The CDR3 is 15 residues long. Germline V gene sequence: CDR1 MNHEY, CDR2 SVGAGI. This CDR3 reads CASRITGVSYNEQFF. The CDR3 DNA is TGTGCCAGCAGAATCACAGGAGTCTCCTACAATGAGCAGTTCTTC.

The rearrangement joins TRBV7-9 to TRBJ2-7; 8 nucleotides line up with TRBD2. Germline CDR1 is SEHNR and CDR2 is FQNEAQ (reference sequence). After removal of 4 bases from V and 5 bases from J, the junction contained 13 bases not matched to a gene. CDR3 length: 16 residues. CDR3 sequence (DNA): TGTGCCAGCAGCTCAGACCGGGAGAGTAGCGGGGACGAGCAGTACTTC. This gives the protein CASSSDRESSGDEQYF.

This clone was counted only a few times. The chain carries TRBV6-1 and TRBJ2-7; tentatively, D is TRBD2 (5 bases). Between the trimmed V and J ends, which lost 6 bases and 5 bases, there was a span of 14 bases. The germline V gene has CDR1 MNHNS and CDR2 SASEGT. This CDR3 is 13 amino acids long. The CDR3 spells CASRQRGSNEQYF. CDR3 bases: TGTGCCAGCAGACAGAGAGGGTCGAACGAGCAGTACTTC.

The genes are TRBV4-3 and TRBJ2-3; D is possibly TRBD2 (6 bases). Germline V gene lookup returns CDR1 LGHNA and CDR2 YSLEER. V dropped 0 bases and J dropped 3 bases, with 16 bases sitting between them. The CDR3 spans 17 residues. CDR3 residues: CASSQEAPVGGTDTQYF. The CDR3, as DNA: TGCGCCAGCAGCCAAGAGGCACCGGTGGGGGGAACAGATACGCAGTATTTT.

This clone counts as medium-sized. J is TRBJ1-6 and V is TRBV28; TRBD1 aligns across 7 bases. Per germline, CDR1 MDHEN and CDR2 SYDVKM. The CDR3 contains 13 residues. V dropped 6 bases and J dropped 16; count of bases not matched to a gene: 12. The chain's CDR3 is CASRTKSRDSLHF. As DNA, the CDR3 is TGTGCCAGCAGAACGAAGTCCCGGGACAGTCTCCACTTT. The full variable domain, in which reference TRBV28 and TRBJ1-6 provide the parts outside the CDR3, is DVKVTQSSRYLVKRTGEKVFLECVQDMDHENMFWYRQDPGLGLRLIYFSYDVKMKEKGDIPEGYSVSREKKERFSLILESASTNQTSMYLCASRTKSRDSLHFGNGTRLTVT.

This clone is a singleton in its sample. In DNA form, the CDR3 reads TGTGCCAGCAGCGCCGGGACTACTGTCATCTACGAGCAGTACTTC. It specifies CASSAGTTVIYEQYF. The V gene is TRBV9, the J gene TRBJ2-7; 7 bases match TRBD2. V lost 3 bases and J lost 3; bases outside the gene matches: 9. The CDR3 length is 15 residues. Germline loops: CDR1 SGDLS, CDR2 YYNGEE.

This chain links TRBV6-6 with TRBJ1-2; TRBD1 might be the D (6 bases). The ends were cut back, 6 bases at V and 2 bases at J, with 16 bases in the middle. Germline loops: CDR1 MNHNY, CDR2 SVGAGI (reference sequence). The CDR3 consists of 15 residues. The CDR3 DNA is TGTGCCAGCAGAAGAAACAGGGATGAGAACTATGGCTACACCTTC. This translates into CASRRNRDENYGYTF.

The chain recombines TRBV29-1 with TRBJ1-3; no reliable D call. CDR3 size: 12 residues. Germline assignment: CDR1 SQVTM and CDR2 ANQGSEA. The germline V and J ends were trimmed by 7 bases and 2 bases, with 9 bases remaining between them. The CDR3 sequence is CSATWTGNTIYF. The CDR3 region has the DNA TGCAGCGCCACGTGGACTGGAAACACCATATATTTT.